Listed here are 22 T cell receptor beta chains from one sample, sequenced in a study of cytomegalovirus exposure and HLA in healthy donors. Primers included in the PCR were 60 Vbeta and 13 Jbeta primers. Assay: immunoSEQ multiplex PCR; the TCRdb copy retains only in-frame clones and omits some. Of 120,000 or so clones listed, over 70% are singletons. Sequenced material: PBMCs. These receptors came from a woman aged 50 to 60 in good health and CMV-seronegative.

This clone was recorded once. CDR3 sequence (DNA): TGTGCCAGCAGCGTAGACGGGGGGGCCGGGTTTGATGGCTACACCTTC. It translates to CASSVDGGAGFDGYTF. This rearrangement joins TRBV9 to TRBJ1-2; TRBD1 might be the D (6 bases). The V gene's germline CDR1 is SGDLS and CDR2 YYNGEE. V was clipped by 0 bases and J by 6 bases, with 18 bases between them. CDR3 size: 16 residues.

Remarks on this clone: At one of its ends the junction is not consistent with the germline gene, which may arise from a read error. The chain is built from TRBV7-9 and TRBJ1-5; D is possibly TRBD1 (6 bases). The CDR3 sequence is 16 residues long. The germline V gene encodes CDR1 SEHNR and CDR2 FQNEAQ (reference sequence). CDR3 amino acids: CSSSSGTNFPNQPQHF. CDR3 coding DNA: TGTTCCAGCAGTTCCGGGACAAATTTCCCGAATCAGCCCCAGCATTTT.

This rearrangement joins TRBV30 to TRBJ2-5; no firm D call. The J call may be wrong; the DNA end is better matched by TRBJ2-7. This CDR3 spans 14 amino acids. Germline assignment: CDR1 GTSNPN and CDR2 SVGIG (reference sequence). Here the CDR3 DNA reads TGTGCCTGGAGTGTACCCCCCCTGAACTACGAGCAGTACTTC. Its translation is CAWSVPPLNYEQYF.

The CDR3 region has the DNA TGTGCCAGCAGCGTAGCTCTAGGGGGATCCTCTGGAAACACCATATATTTT. This encodes CASSVALGGSSGNTIYF. J is TRBJ1-3 and V is TRBV9; weak D call: TRBD1 (6 bases). Germline-derived CDR1 and CDR2 are SGDLS and YYNGEE. V gave up 0 bases and J gave up 0 bases, with 13 bases separating them. CDR3 length: 17 residues.

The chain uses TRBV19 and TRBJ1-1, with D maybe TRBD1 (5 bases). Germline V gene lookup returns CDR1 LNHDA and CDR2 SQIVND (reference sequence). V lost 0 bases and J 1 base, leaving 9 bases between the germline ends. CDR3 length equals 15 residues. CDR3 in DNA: TGTGCCAGTAGTATAGAAGGGGTTTGGAACACTGAAGCTTTCTTT. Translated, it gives CASSIEGVWNTEAFF.

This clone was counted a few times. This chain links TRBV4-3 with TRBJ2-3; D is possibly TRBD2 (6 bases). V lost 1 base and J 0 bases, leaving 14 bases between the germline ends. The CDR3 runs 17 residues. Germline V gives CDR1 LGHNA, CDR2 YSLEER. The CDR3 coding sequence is TGCGCCAGCAGCCAAGGATCCAGCGGGCCTAGCACAGATACGCAGTATTTT. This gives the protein CASSQGSSGPSTDTQYF.

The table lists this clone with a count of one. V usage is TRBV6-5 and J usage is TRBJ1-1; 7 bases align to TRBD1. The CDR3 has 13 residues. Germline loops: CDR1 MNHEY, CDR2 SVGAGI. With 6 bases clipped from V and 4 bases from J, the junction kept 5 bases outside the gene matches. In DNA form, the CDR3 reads TGTGCCAGCAGAAACAGGGGTACCACTGAAGCTTTCTTT. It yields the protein CASRNRGTTEAFF.

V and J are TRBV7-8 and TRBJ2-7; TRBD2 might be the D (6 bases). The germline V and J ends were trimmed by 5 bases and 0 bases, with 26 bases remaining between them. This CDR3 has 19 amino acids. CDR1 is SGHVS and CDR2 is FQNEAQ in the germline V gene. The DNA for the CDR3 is TGTGCCAGCAGCCCCGCCCAAACGTCTCTTAGCGGAACCTCCTACGAGCAGTACTTC. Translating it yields CASSPAQTSLSGTSYEQYF.

The CDR3 bases are TGTGCCAGCAGTTTCAGGAACGAGCAGTACTTC. Its protein is CASSFRNEQYF. The V call is TRBV28, the J call TRBJ2-7; no definite D call. V gave up 3 bases and J gave up 5 bases, with 5 bases separating them. There are 11 residues in the CDR3. Germline lookup yields CDR1 MDHEN and CDR2 SYDVKM.

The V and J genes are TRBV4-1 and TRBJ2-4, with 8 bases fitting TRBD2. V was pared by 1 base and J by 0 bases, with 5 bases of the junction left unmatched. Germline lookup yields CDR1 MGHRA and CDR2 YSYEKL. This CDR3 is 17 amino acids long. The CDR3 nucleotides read TGCGCCAGCAGCCAAGTCGACGGGAGGGGAGCCAAAAACATTCAGTACTTC. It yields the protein CASSQVDGRGAKNIQYF.

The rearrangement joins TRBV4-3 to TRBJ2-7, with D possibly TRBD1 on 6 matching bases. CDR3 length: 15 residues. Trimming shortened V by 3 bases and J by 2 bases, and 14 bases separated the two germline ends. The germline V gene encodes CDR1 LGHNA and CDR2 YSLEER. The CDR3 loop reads CASSQITGMAYEQYF. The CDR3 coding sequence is TGCGCCAGCAGCCAGATAACAGGGATGGCCTACGAGCAGTACTTC.

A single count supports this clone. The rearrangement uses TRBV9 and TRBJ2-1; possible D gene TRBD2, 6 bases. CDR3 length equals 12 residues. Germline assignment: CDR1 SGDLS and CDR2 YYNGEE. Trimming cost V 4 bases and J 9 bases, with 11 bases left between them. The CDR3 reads CASSTAGFEQFF. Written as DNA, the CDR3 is TGTGCCAGCAGCACAGCGGGTTTTGAGCAGTTCTTC.

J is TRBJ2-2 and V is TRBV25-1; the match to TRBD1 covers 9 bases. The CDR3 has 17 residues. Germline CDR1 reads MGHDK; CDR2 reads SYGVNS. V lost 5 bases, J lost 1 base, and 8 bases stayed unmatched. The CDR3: CASSPSPGQGNTGELFF. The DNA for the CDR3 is TGTGCCAGCAGTCCTTCACCGGGACAGGGGAACACCGGGGAGCTGTTTTTT. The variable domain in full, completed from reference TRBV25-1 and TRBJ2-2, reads EADIYQTPRYLVIGTGKKITLECSQTMGHDKMYWYQQDPGMELHLIHYSYGVNSTEKGDLSSESTVSRIRTEHFPLTLESARPSHTSQYLCASSPSPGQGNTGELFFGEGSRLTVL.

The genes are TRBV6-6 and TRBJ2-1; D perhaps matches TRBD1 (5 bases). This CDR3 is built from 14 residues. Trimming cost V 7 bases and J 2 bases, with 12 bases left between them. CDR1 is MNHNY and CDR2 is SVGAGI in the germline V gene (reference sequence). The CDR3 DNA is TGTGCCAGCACCCCAGAAGGGGCCTACAATGAGCAGTTCTTC. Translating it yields CASTPEGAYNEQFF.

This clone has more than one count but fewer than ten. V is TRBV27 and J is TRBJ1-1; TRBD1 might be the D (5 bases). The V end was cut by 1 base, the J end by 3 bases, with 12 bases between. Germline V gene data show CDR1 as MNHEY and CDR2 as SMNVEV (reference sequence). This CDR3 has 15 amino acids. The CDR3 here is CASSLYWGEDTEAFF. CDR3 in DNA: TGTGCCAGCAGTTTATACTGGGGCGAGGACACTGAAGCTTTCTTT.

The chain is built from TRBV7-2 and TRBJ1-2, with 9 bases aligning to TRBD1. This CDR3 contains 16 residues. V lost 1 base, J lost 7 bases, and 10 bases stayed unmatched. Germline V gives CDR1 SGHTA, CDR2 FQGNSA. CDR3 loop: CASSLGSGQGLIGYTF. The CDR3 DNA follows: TGTGCCAGCAGCTTAGGGTCGGGACAGGGTTTAATTGGCTACACCTTC.

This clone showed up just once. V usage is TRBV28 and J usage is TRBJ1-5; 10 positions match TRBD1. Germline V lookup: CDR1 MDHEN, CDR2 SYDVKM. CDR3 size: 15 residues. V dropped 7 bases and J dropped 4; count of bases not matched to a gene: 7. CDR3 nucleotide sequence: TGTGCCAGCACCTTAGGACAGGGGGAAAATCAGCCCCAGCATTTT. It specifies CASTLGQGENQPQHF.

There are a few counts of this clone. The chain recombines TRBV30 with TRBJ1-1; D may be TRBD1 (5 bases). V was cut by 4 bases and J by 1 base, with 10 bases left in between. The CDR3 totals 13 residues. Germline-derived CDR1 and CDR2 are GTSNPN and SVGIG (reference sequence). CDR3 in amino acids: CAWMLGANTEAFF. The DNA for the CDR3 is TGTGCCTGGATGTTAGGGGCGAACACTGAAGCTTTCTTT.

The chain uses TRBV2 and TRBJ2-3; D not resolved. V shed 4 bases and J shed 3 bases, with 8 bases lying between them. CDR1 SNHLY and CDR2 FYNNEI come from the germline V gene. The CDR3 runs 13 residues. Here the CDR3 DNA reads TGTGCCAGCAGTGTTAGGAGTACAGATACGCAGTATTTT. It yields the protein CASSVRSTDTQYF.

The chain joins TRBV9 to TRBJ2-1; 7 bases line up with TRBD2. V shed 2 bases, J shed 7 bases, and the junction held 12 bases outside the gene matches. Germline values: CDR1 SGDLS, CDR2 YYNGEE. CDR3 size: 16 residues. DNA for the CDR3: TGTGCCAGCAGCGTCGGGAGCGGGGAGGGATGGAATGAGCAGTTCTTC. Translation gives CASSVGSGEGWNEQFF.

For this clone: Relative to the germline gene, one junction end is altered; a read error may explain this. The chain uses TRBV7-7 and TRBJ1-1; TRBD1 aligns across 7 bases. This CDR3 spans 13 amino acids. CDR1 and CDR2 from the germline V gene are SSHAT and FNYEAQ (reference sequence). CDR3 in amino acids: CASSRDRNTEAFF. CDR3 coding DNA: TGTGCTAGCAGCAGGGACAGGAACACTGAAGCTTTCTTT.

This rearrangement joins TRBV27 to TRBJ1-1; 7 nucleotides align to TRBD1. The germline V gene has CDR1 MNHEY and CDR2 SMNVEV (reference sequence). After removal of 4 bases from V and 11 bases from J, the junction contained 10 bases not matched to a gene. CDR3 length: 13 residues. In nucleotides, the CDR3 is TGTGCCAGCAGTTCAGCCTCAGGGGGACTCGCTTTCTTT. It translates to CASSSASGGLAFF.